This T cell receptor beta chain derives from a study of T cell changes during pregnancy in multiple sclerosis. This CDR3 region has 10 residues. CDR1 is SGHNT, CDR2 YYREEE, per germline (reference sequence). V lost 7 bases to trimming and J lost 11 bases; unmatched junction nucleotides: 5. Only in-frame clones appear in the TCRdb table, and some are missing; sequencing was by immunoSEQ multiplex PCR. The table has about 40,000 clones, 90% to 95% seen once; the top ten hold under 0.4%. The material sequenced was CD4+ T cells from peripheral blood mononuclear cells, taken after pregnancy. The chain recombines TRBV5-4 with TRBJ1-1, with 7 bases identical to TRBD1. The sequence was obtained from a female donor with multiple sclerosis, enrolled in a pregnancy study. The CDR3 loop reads CASGYRGAFF. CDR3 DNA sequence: TGTGCCAGCGGTTACAGGGGCGCTTTCTTT.